This T cell receptor beta chain was recovered during a study of blood T cell repertoires in COVID-19. Background on the study: Both acute and convalescent COVID-19 samples were obtained from the United States, Italy and Spain. PBMCs, B-cell-depleted T cells, or T cells were the source of the cDNA or gDNA that made up the material.

Authors' analysis steps: Reference gene primers were amplified, and this amplification served to estimate nucleated cell counts. Here immunoSEQ multiplex PCR was the method, and the copy in TCRdb shows in-frame clones only, minus some. The V and J calls and clone size are taken from that table; D and trimming were inferred from the DNA. This table holds under 250,000 clones, approximately 91% found once. V was clipped by 0 bases and J by 6 bases, with 10 bases between them. Looked up from germline, CDR1 is GTSNPN and CDR2 is SVGIG (reference sequence). This CDR3 has 13 amino acids. The source is a woman aged 40-49 years with acute or convalescent COVID-19. This chain connects TRBV30 to TRBJ2-3; no clear D. Sequenced: peripheral blood. The CDR3 region is CAWSVGGGDTQYF. CDR3 DNA sequence: TGTGCCTGGAGTGTCGGCGGTGGGGATACGCAGTATTTT.